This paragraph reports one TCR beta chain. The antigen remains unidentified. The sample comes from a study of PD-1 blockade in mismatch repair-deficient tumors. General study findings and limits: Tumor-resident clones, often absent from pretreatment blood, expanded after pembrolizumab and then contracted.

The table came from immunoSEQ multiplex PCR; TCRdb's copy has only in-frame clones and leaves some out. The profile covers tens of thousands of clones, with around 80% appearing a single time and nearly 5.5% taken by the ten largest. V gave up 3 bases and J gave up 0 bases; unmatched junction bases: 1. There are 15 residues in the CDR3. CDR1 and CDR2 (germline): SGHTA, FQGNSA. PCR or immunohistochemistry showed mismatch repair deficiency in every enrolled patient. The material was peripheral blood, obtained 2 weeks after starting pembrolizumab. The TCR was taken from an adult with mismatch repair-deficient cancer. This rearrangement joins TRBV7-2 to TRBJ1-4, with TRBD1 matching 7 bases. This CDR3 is CASSLTGSTNEKLFF. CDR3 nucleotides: TGTGCCAGCAGCTTGACAGGGTCAACTAATGAAAAACTGTTTTTT.